A selection of T cell receptor beta chains follows, all from one sample in a study of T cell responses to AZD1222 COVID-19 vaccine. Method: immunoSEQ multiplex PCR; TCRdb's copy keeps in-frame clones and lacks some. The data contain around 130,000 clones, over 90% of them singletons. The input for sequencing was peripheral blood, taken on day 0 of AZD1222 vaccination. These receptor sequences come from an adult in good health. The CDR3 runs from the conserved cysteine through the conserved F or W. Each record gives: clone size, V gene, J gene, CDR3 length, D gene, CDR3 protein, CDR3 DNA. The D gene is left open where the match is weak. Size is stated for part of the rows, as once, few or many counts, or as a class when the clone is expanded.

.	TRBV9	TRBJ2-3	13	.	CASSVVSTDTQYF	TGTGCCAGCAGCGTAGTTTCTACAGATACGCAGTATTTT
.	TRBV19	TRBJ2-4	15	TRBD2	CASSLLAGYENIQYF	TGTGCCAGTAGCCTCCTAGCGGGTTACGAAAACATTCAGTACTTC
.	TRBV29-1	TRBJ2-1	13	TRBD1	CSVVAQGYNEQFF	TGCAGCGTTGTGGCACAGGGGTACAATGAGCAGTTCTTC
once	TRBV15	TRBJ2-3	13	.	CATSRETTDTQYF	TGTGCCACCAGCAGAGAGACGACAGATACGCAGTATTTT
.	TRBV19	TRBJ1-5	13	.	CASRREDLWPQHF	TGTGCCAGTCGGCGGGAGGATTTGTGGCCCCAGCATTTT
.	TRBV18	TRBJ1-5	15	TRBD1	CASSSRQGGNQPQHF	TGTGCCAGCTCATCGCGACAGGGAGGCAATCAGCCCCAGCATTTT
.	TRBV30	TRBJ2-7	13	.	CAWKPGHIYEQYF	TGTGCCTGGAAACCGGGACACATATACGAGCAGTACTTC
.	TRBV19	TRBJ2-2	15	TRBD1	CASRAGQGVTGELFF	TGTGCCAGTCGGGCGGGACAGGGAGTAACCGGGGAGCTGTTTTTT
.	TRBV5-4	TRBJ2-7	15	TRBD2	CASSSLLAGGDEQYF	TGTGCCAGCAGCTCACTACTAGCGGGAGGGGACGAGCAGTACTTC
.	TRBV19	TRBJ2-2	17	TRBD1	CASSIGTGKADTGELFF	TGTGCCAGTAGTATCGGGACAGGGAAGGCTGACACCGGGGAGCTGTTTTTT
.	TRBV6-5	TRBJ1-1	14	.	CASSYAGRNTEAFF	TGTGCCAGCAGTTACGCCGGCAGGAACACTGAAGCTTTCTTT
.	TRBV19	TRBJ2-1	14	.	CASSMARGSNEQFF	TGTGCCAGTAGTATGGCCAGGGGCTCAAATGAGCAGTTCTTC
.	TRBV7-3	TRBJ1-2	15	.	CASSPTLLPTSGYTF	TGTGCCAGCAGCCCTACTTTATTACCCACTTCTGGCTACACCTTC
.	TRBV29-1	TRBJ2-1	14	.	CSVRKTLGYNEQFF	TGCAGCGTACGCAAAACACTGGGATACAATGAGCAGTTCTTC
.	TRBV5-6	TRBJ1-3	14	.	CASTRGSTGNTIYF	TGTGCCAGCACCCGTGGCTCCACTGGAAACACCATATATTTT
.	TRBV28	TRBJ1-1	12	.	CASGDVGAGAFF	TGTGCCAGCGGGGATGTAGGGGCGGGAGCTTTCTTT
.	TRBV5-4	TRBJ2-3	14	TRBD2	CASSSLAGGDTQYF	TGTGCCAGCAGCTCCCTAGCGGGAGGAGATACGCAGTATTTT